This is a list of T cell receptor beta chains from one sample in a study of cytomegalovirus exposure and HLA in healthy donors. Measured with immunoSEQ multiplex PCR; TCRdb has only the in-frame clones, and not every one. This sample has about 150,000 clones, with about 73% found just once. Sequencing was performed on PBMCs. Every receptor here comes from a woman aged 50 to 60 in good health and CMV-seropositive. Both conserved end residues are part of each CDR3. A D gene is named only where the DNA matches it firmly. Size values are once, few and many counts, or a class for expanded clones, and some rows have none.

D gene: NA; V gene: TRBV6-5; clone size: few; J gene: TRBJ2-2; CDR3 DNA: TGTGCCACCGCGGGTGACGGGGCGGGGACCGGGGAGCTGTTTTTT; CDR3 protein: CATAGDGAGTGELFF
D gene: NA; V gene: TRBV6-1; clone size: NA; J gene: TRBJ2-1; CDR3 DNA: TGTGCCAGCAGTGAAGTGTGGGACATCTACAATGAGCAGTTCTTC; CDR3 protein: CASSEVWDIYNEQFF
D gene: NA; V gene: TRBV18; clone size: NA; J gene: TRBJ1-3; CDR3 DNA: TGTGCCAGCTCCCCCAGCGGGGCGTCTGGAAACACCATATATTTT; CDR3 protein: CASSPSGASGNTIYF
D gene: TRBD2; V gene: TRBV30; clone size: NA; J gene: TRBJ2-1; CDR3 DNA: TGTGCCTGGAGGGCCCTAGCGGGGGCCTACAATGAGCAGTTCTTC; CDR3 protein: CAWRALAGAYNEQFF
D gene: TRBD1; V gene: TRBV4-1; clone size: once; J gene: TRBJ2-7; CDR3 DNA: TGCGCCAGCAGCCAAGACAACAGGGGGCAATCCTACAAGCAGTACTTC; CDR3 protein: CASSQDNRGQSYKQYF
D gene: NA; V gene: TRBV4-1; clone size: NA; J gene: TRBJ1-1; CDR3 DNA: TGCGCCAGCAGTAGGGGGAACACTGAAGCTTTCTTT; CDR3 protein: CASSRGNTEAFF
D gene: NA; V gene: TRBV28; clone size: NA; J gene: TRBJ1-4; CDR3 DNA: TGTGCCACCTCCGACAGCTCAACTAATGAAAAACTGTTTTTT; CDR3 protein: CATSDSSTNEKLFF
D gene: TRBD2; V gene: TRBV11-2; clone size: NA; J gene: TRBJ2-3; CDR3 DNA: TGTGCCAGCAGCTTAGGCCTAGCGGGGGCCACAGATACGCAGTATTTT; CDR3 protein: CASSLGLAGATDTQYF
D gene: TRBD1; V gene: TRBV6-6; clone size: NA; J gene: TRBJ1-6; CDR3 DNA: TGTGCCAGCAGTTACCCACAGGGGTTTAATTCACCCCTCCACTTT; CDR3 protein: CASSYPQGFNSPLHF
D gene: NA; V gene: TRBV19; clone size: NA; J gene: TRBJ1-6; CDR3 DNA: TGTGCCAGTAGCCGCCGTGGGCAGGCGGGAAATTCACCCCTCCACTTT; CDR3 protein: CASSRRGQAGNSPLHF
D gene: TRBD2; V gene: TRBV18; clone size: NA; J gene: TRBJ2-3; CDR3 DNA: TGTGCCAGCTCAGAACGGTGGAGCGCGGGGGGGGATACGCAGTATTTT; CDR3 protein: CASSERWSAGGDTQYF
D gene: TRBD1; V gene: TRBV7-9; clone size: NA; J gene: TRBJ1-2; CDR3 DNA: TGTGCCAGCAGCCGCCCCGGGACAGGGGCCTCCTACCTAACCTTC; CDR3 protein: CASSRPGTGASYLTF
D gene: NA; V gene: TRBV10-1; clone size: NA; J gene: TRBJ2-3; CDR3 DNA: TGCGCCAGCAGTGGAGGAGGGGTGCTCACAGATACGCAGTATTTT; CDR3 protein: CASSGGGVLTDTQYF
D gene: NA; V gene: TRBV7-3; clone size: once; J gene: TRBJ2-2; CDR3 DNA: TGTGCCAGCAGCTTAGGGCTGAACACCGGGGAGCTGTTTTTT; CDR3 protein: CASSLGLNTGELFF
D gene: TRBD1; V gene: TRBV7-7; clone size: NA; J gene: TRBJ1-2; CDR3 DNA: TGTGCTAGCAGCCTGGGGGGACAGGGGATTAATGGCCACACCTTC; CDR3 protein: CASSLGGQGINGHTF
D gene: NA; V gene: TRBV6-1; clone size: NA; J gene: TRBJ1-2; CDR3 DNA: TGTGCCAGCAGTGTTGTACAGACTAACTATGGCTACACCTTC; CDR3 protein: CASSVVQTNYGYTF
D gene: NA; V gene: TRBV25-1; clone size: many; J gene: TRBJ1-5; CDR3 DNA: TGTGCCAGCAGTGGACAGGCATATAGCAATCAGCCCCAGCATTTT; CDR3 protein: CASSGQAYSNQPQHF
D gene: NA; V gene: TRBV14; clone size: NA; J gene: TRBJ1-1; CDR3 DNA: TGTGCCAGCAGCCAAAGTTTACTGACTGAAGCTTTCTTT; CDR3 protein: CASSQSLLTEAFF
D gene: NA; V gene: TRBV29-1; clone size: NA; J gene: TRBJ2-5; CDR3 DNA: TGCAGCCACGCCCCTGGGAACAGGGTGGGAGAGACCCAGTACTTC; CDR3 protein: CSHAPGNRVGETQYF
D gene: TRBD1; V gene: TRBV7-9; clone size: once; J gene: TRBJ2-1; CDR3 DNA: TGTGCCAGCAGCTTAGGGGAGGAGGACAGGGCCTATGAGCAGTTCTTC; CDR3 protein: CASSLGEEDRAYEQFF
D gene: TRBD2; V gene: TRBV5-1; clone size: once; J gene: TRBJ2-1; CDR3 DNA: TGCGCCAGCAGCCCGACGGTTCGGGGGGGCAGAAATGAGCAGTTCTTC; CDR3 protein: CASSPTVRGGRNEQFF
D gene: TRBD1; V gene: TRBV5-1; clone size: NA; J gene: TRBJ2-7; CDR3 DNA: TGCGCCAGCAAGGCAGGGGGTGCCTACGAGCAGTACTTC; CDR3 protein: CASKAGGAYEQYF
D gene: NA; V gene: TRBV7-3; clone size: NA; J gene: TRBJ2-1; CDR3 DNA: TGTGCCAGCAGCGTCCTAGGGGGGGATGATGCCTACAATGAGCAGTTCTTC; CDR3 protein: CASSVLGGDDAYNEQFF
D gene: TRBD1; V gene: TRBV11-3; clone size: NA; J gene: TRBJ2-7; CDR3 DNA: TGTGCCAGCAGCCCTGACAGGGGTCACGAGCAGTACTTC; CDR3 protein: CASSPDRGHEQYF